Included here is one T cell receptor beta chain sequence, with context. As yet, its antigen is unknown. Assay used: immunoSEQ multiplex PCR; TCRdb lists only in-frame clones, some missing. Among 80,000 or so clones, 70% to 90% were seen once, and the ten largest hold roughly 1.6%. The data stem from a study of T cell responses to AZD1222 COVID-19 vaccine. Study outcomes and limitations: Elevations in Spike-specific TCR breadth and depth followed administration of two AZD1222 doses.

The sequence was collected from an adult in good health. Specimen: peripheral blood, collected on day 0 of AZD1222 vaccination.

CDR3 in amino acids: CASSVAYTGELFF. CDR3 nucleotide sequence: TGTGCCAGCAGCGTAGCATATACCGGGGAGCTGTTTTTT. The chain joins TRBV9 to TRBJ2-2; D gene unclear. The CDR3 has 13 residues. Per germline, CDR1 SGDLS and CDR2 YYNGEE. Trimming removed 0 bases from V and 5 bases from J, with 5 bases in between.